The 17 T cell receptor beta chains presented below share a single source sample, sequenced in a study of cytomegalovirus exposure and HLA in healthy donors. The PCR was carried out with 60 Vbeta primers and 13 Jbeta primers. Generated by immunoSEQ multiplex PCR, the TCRdb table keeps only in-frame clones and is missing some. The sample includes tens of thousands of clones, roughly 80% seen only once; the top ten take about 2.9%. The specimen sequenced was PBMCs. Every receptor here comes from a middle-aged man in good health and CMV-seronegative.

The CDR3 DNA is TGCGCCAGCAGCTTCACAGGGAACACCGGGGAGCTGTTTTTT. This encodes CASSFTGNTGELFF. The chain uses TRBV5-1 and TRBJ2-2, with D perhaps TRBD1 (5 bases). The CDR3 extends over 14 amino acids. V lost 2 bases and J lost 1, with 6 bases in between. The germline V gene encodes CDR1 SGHRS and CDR2 YFSETQ. Full variable domain (missing parts from reference TRBV5-1 and TRBJ2-2): KAGVTQTPRYLIKTRGQQVTLSCSPISGHRSVSWYQQTPGQGLQFLFEYFSETQRNKGNFPGRFSGRQFSNSRSEMNVSTLELGDSALYLCASSFTGNTGELFFGEGSRLTVL.

The V and J genes are TRBV7-8 and TRBJ1-4; 9 bases are shared with TRBD1. V lost 3 bases to trimming and J lost 7 bases; unmatched junction nucleotides: 3. Germline-derived CDR1 and CDR2 are SGHVS and FQNEAQ. The CDR3 is 14 amino acids. The DNA for the CDR3 is TGTGCCAGCAGCTTGGGACAGGGAGGTGAAAAACTGTTTTTT. Its translation is CASSLGQGGEKLFF.

The CDR3 sequence: CASSLKGLNTEAFF. The CDR3 DNA sequence: TGTGCCAGCAGCTTAAAGGGGTTGAACACTGAAGCTTTCTTT. The rearrangement uses TRBV7-9 and TRBJ1-1; possible D gene TRBD1, 5 bases. Trimming took 2 bases from V and 0 from J, leaving 7 bases between them. This CDR3 region has 14 residues. Germline CDR1 SEHNR, CDR2 FQNEAQ (reference sequence).

V and J are TRBV5-6 and TRBJ2-4; weak D call: TRBD1 (8 bases). This CDR3 is built from 14 residues. V was pared by 3 bases and J by 7 bases, with 14 bases between. Germline V CDR1 and CDR2: SGHDT, YYEEEE. In nucleotides, the CDR3 is TGTGCCAGCAGCTCCAACAGGGGGGGTAACATTCAGTACTTC. This encodes CASSSNRGGNIQYF.

The chain couples TRBV30 to TRBJ2-1; 13 bases are a match to TRBD2. Germline loops: CDR1 GTSNPN, CDR2 SVGIG (reference sequence). There are 16 residues in the CDR3. Trimming removed 4 bases from V and 6 bases from J; junction bases left unmatched: 9. This CDR3 is CAWKGRLAGGPNEQFF. The CDR3 DNA reads as TGTGCCTGGAAGGGCCGACTAGCGGGGGGCCCCAATGAGCAGTTCTTC.

The CDR3 DNA reads as TGTGCCAGTGGGACAGGGGGCGACACCGGGGAGCTGTTTTTT. The encoded protein is CASGTGGDTGELFF. The chain is built from TRBV9 and TRBJ2-2; 12 bases line up with TRBD1. This CDR3 region has 14 residues. The V gene's germline CDR1 is SGDLS and CDR2 YYNGEE. J gave up 3 bases and V 8 bases, and 2 bases lay outside the gene matches.

CDR3 residues: CASSQVPGQGSSGNTIYF. The CDR3 region has the DNA TGCGCCAGCAGCCAAGTCCCGGGACAGGGTTCTTCTGGAAACACCATATATTTT. The chain uses TRBV4-3 and TRBJ1-3; 9 bases agree with TRBD1. Germline CDR1 and CDR2: LGHNA and YSLEER. V dropped 1 base and J dropped 1; count of bases not matched to a gene: 8. The CDR3 runs to 18 residues.

This rearrangement joins TRBV9 to TRBJ2-2, with D maybe TRBD1 (5 bases). This CDR3 has 14 amino acids. V lost 0 bases and J lost 5, with 8 bases in between. CDR1 is SGDLS and CDR2 is YYNGEE in the germline V gene. The CDR3 DNA sequence: TGTGCCAGCAGCGTAGATAGGACAACCGGGGAGCTGTTTTTT. It yields the protein CASSVDRTTGELFF.

This chain uses TRBV5-4 with TRBJ1-1, with TRBD1 matching over 8 bases. The CDR3 length is 16 residues. Germline V gene data show CDR1 as SGHNT and CDR2 as YYREEE (reference sequence). V lost 0 bases, J lost 0 bases, and 4 bases stayed unmatched. In nucleotides, the CDR3 is TGTGCCAGCAGCTTGGCAGGGGGCCTAGTGAACACTGAAGCTTTCTTT. Its translation is CASSLAGGLVNTEAFF.

In the case of this clone: One end of the junction varies from germline; a read error may be responsible. This chain uses TRBV7-9 with TRBJ2-3; D not resolved. The CDR3 contains 12 residues. CDR1 and CDR2 (germline): SEHNR, FQNEAQ (reference sequence). The CDR3 region has the DNA TGTTCCAGCAGCCAAGGCGGAGATACGCAGTATTTT. It specifies CSSSQGGDTQYF.

This clone is a singleton in its sample. One junction end does not reproduce the germline sequence, and a read error may be involved. This chain links TRBV5-1 with TRBJ2-5, with 9 positions matching TRBD1. CDR3 size: 18 residues. Germline V gene lookup returns CDR1 SGHRS and CDR2 YFSETQ. The CDR3 region is CASSLVSQGAPREETQYF. CDR3 in DNA: TGCGCCAGCAGCTTGGTATCACAGGGGGCGCCCCGGGAAGAAACCCAGTACTTC.

The chain carries TRBV18 and TRBJ2-5, with D perhaps matching TRBD2 (5 bases). There are 16 residues in the CDR3. CDR1 is KGHSH, CDR2 LQKENI, per germline. V was clipped by 0 bases and J by 8 bases, with 19 bases between them. CDR3 coding DNA: TGTGCCAGCTCACCACCCCGGGGTCCTGACGGAGTAACCCAGTACTTC. Encoded protein: CASSPPRGPDGVTQYF.

This sequence joins TRBV27 and TRBJ1-5; possibly TRBD1 for D (5 bases). The CDR3 is 16 residues long. Germline lookup yields CDR1 MNHEY and CDR2 SMNVEV (reference sequence). Trimming stripped 2 bases from V and 3 bases from J, with 14 bases between. CDR3 bases: TGTGCCAGCAGTTTAGTTTGGGGCAGCTACAATCAGCCCCAGCATTTT. Protein: CASSLVWGSYNQPQHF.

The table lists this clone with a few counts. The chain carries TRBV29-1 and TRBJ1-2; a weak D match, TRBD1 (6 bases). V lost 3 bases and J lost 4, with 9 bases in between. This CDR3 has 12 residues. The germline V gene has CDR1 SQVTM and CDR2 ANQGSEA. The CDR3 protein is CSVDGGAYGYTF. DNA of the CDR3: TGCAGCGTTGATGGGGGCGCCTATGGCTACACCTTC. Drawing the rest from reference TRBV29-1 and TRBJ1-2, the complete variable domain is SAVISQKPSRDICQRGTSLTIQCQVDSQVTMMFWYRQQPGQSLTLIATANQGSEATYESGFVIDKFPISRPNLTFSTLTVSNMSPEDSSIYLCSVDGGAYGYTFGSGTRLTVV.

This chain uses TRBV28 with TRBJ2-1, with 8 bases fitting TRBD1. The CDR3 is 14 amino acids. The V gene end was trimmed by 3 bases and the J gene end by 7 bases; junction bases not matched to a gene: 5. CDR1 is MDHEN and CDR2 is SYDVKM in the germline V gene. The CDR3 DNA reads as TGTGCCAGCAGTTTTACGACAGGGGTGAATGAGCAGTTCTTC. This sequence encodes CASSFTTGVNEQFF. The full variable domain, in which reference TRBV28 and TRBJ2-1 provide the parts outside the CDR3, is DVKVTQSSRYLVKRTGEKVFLECVQDMDHENMFWYRQDPGLGLRLIYFSYDVKMKEKGDIPEGYSVSREKKERFSLILESASTNQTSMYLCASSFTTGVNEQFFGPGTRLTVL.

The chain recombines TRBV7-9 with TRBJ2-1; 8 bases match TRBD2. The CDR3 totals 14 residues. The V segment lost 3 bases and the J segment 9 bases; nucleotides outside the gene matches: 7. Germline assignment: CDR1 SEHNR and CDR2 FQNEAQ (reference sequence). In DNA form, the CDR3 reads TGTGCCAGCAGCTTCATAGCGGGATTAGGTGAGCAGTTCTTC. Amino acids: CASSFIAGLGEQFF.

This clone was recorded a few times. V gene TRBV5-1 combines with J gene TRBJ2-7; D not certain. V was clipped by 2 bases and J by 5 bases, with 14 bases between them. CDR1 and CDR2 (germline): SGHRS, YFSETQ. This CDR3 is 14 amino acids long. CDR3 nucleotides: TGCGCCAGCAGCTTAGCCCAGGTAGGCGACGAGCAGTACTTC. It is translated as CASSLAQVGDEQYF.